This TCR beta chain comes out of a study of OX40 agonist ivuxolimab in advanced cancers. Notes on the study in general: Certain nonresponding patients likewise had low normalized T-cell clonal expansion. The study observed clonal expansion of CD4+ and CD8+ blood T cells by week 6 at 0.1 to 3.0 mg/kg. Relative to CD4+, CD8+ T cells held more expanded clones on average.

Using immunoSEQ multiplex PCR, the repertoire was profiled, and TCRdb retains in-frame clones only, with some absent. The sample holds under 85,000 clones, about 93% seen once. On this clone: What it binds is not known.

The V end lost 5 bases, the J end lost 2 bases, and 7 bases lay between the germline ends. CDR1 SQVTM and CDR2 ANQGSEA come from the germline V gene. There are 13 residues in the CDR3. This receptor was identified in an adult with an advanced solid tumor such as melanoma, head and neck, liver or kidney cancer. The rearrangement uses TRBV29-1 and TRBJ2-6; the D is unclear. This sample comprised CD4+ or CD8+ T cells sorted from blood, obtained in a trial of the OX40 agonist ivuxolimab. The CDR3 loop reads CSVFIAGANVLTF. Written as DNA, the CDR3 is TGCAGCGTTTTTATCGCTGGGGCCAACGTCCTGACTTTC.